Listed here are 4 T cell receptor beta chains from one sample, sequenced in a study of tumor-infiltrating lymphocytes in primary liver carcinoma. Both blood RNA, taken from unsorted whole blood, and germline DNA were extracted. TCR beta cDNA was made from approximately 500 ng total RNA with a constant-region primer. Three nested multiplex PCR rounds, a slightly modified ARM-PCR, produced the libraries for TCR beta. TRBV1-TRBV30 forward primers paired with a C-beta reverse primer were used in the first two PCR rounds, which ran roughly 10 cycles each. TCRdb re-called the multiplex PCR reads with MiXCR, one entry per CDR3 protein. Among around 330,000 distinct CDR3 sequences listed, approximately 65% were seen once. Sequenced sample: peripheral blood. The source is a middle-aged man with primary liver carcinoma and hepatitis B virus infection.

This clonotype was observed a single time. The J gene is TRBJ2-1, the V gene TRBV29-1; 8 positions match TRBD1. V gave up 5 bases and J gave up 10 bases; unmatched junction bases: 19. Germline lookup yields CDR1 SQVTM and CDR2 ANQGSEA. The CDR3 has 16 amino acids. CDR3 bases: TGCAGCGTTCGGCGGGTGCAGGGGGCTGGTCCAGAGGAGCAGTTCTTC. It translates to CSVRRVQGAGPEEQFF.

The chain uses TRBV29-1 and TRBJ1-1, with D perhaps TRBD1 (6 bases). The germline V gene encodes CDR1 SQVTM and CDR2 ANQGSEA. The CDR3 loop spans 13 amino acids. This CDR3 reads CSVHQGMNIEAFF. The CDR3, as DNA: TGCAGTGTTCACCAGGGGATGAACATAGAAGCTTTCTTT.

Regarding this clonotype: This may stem from a read error, because a much larger clone lies one nucleotide away. This chain uses TRBV12-3 or TRBV12-4 with TRBJ2-1, with D perhaps matching TRBD2 (5 bases). The CDR3 consists of 14 residues. CDR3 bases: TGTGTCAGCAGTCCAGCCCCTGAGGGAAATGAGCAGTTCTTC. This gives the protein CVSSPAPEGNEQFF.

A note on this clonotype: The conserved phenylalanine or tryptophan normally closing the CDR3 is absent here, so this likely arose from a read error. The rearrangement joins TRBV10-3 to TRBJ2-2; D gene uncertain. Looked up from germline, CDR1 is ENHRY and CDR2 is SYGVKD. Trimming pared 2 bases from V and 6 bases from J, leaving 10 bases between. The CDR3 is made up of 14 amino acids. CDR3 in DNA: TGTGCCATCAGTGAGGATCTAGAATCCGGGGAGCTGTTTTCT. Protein: CAISEDLESGELFS.